This T cell receptor (beta chain) was recorded in a study of blood T cell repertoires in COVID-19. About the study: Acute and convalescent COVID-19 specimens originated in the United States, Italy and Spain. T cells, B-cell-depleted T cells, or PBMCs provided the cDNA or gDNA that served as material.

This CDR3 is 14 amino acids long. V lost 1 base and J lost 5, with 11 bases in between. The germline V gene encodes CDR1 SNHLY and CDR2 FYNNEI. Cohort placement rested on clinical history that participants reported themselves. As processed by the authors: Reference gene primer amplification yielded estimated nucleated cell counts. The repertoire was sequenced with immunoSEQ multiplex PCR; TCRdb's copy has only in-frame clones and lacks some. The V and J calls and clone size were taken over from that table, and D and trimming were inferred from the DNA. Seen here are around 130,000 clones, roughly four fifths observed once, and the top ten hold 3.4%.

This TCR derives from a woman aged 50 to 60 with acute COVID-19. V gene TRBV2 combines with J gene TRBJ1-1; D might be TRBD1 (5 bases). Sequencing was performed on PBMCs or T cells enriched from blood (not recorded which). The DNA for the CDR3 is TGTGCCAGCAGTGAAGGGCAGGGTTGGACTGAAGCTTTCTTT. It yields the protein CASSEGQGWTEAFF.